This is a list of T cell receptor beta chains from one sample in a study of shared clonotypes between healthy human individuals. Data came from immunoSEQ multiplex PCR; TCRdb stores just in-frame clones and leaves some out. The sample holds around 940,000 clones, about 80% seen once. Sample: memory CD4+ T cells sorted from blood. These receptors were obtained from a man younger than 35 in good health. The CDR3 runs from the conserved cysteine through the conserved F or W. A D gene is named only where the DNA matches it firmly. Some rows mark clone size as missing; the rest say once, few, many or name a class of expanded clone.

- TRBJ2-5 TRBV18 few TGTGCCAGCTCACCACCGGGGCAAGAGACCCAGTACTTC CASSPPGQETQYF
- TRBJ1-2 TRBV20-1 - TGCAGTGCTAGCCTACAGGTGGGCTACACCTTC CSASLQVGYTF
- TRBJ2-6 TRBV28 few TGTGCCAGACCACTCTTCTCTGGGGCCAACGTCCTGACTTTC CARPLFSGANVLTF
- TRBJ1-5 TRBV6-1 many TGTGCCAGCAGTGGTTCAGGAACAGGCCCTAATAATCAGCCCCAGCATTTT CASSGSGTGPNNQPQHF
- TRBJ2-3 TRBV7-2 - TGTGCCAGCAGCCCGAGGATAGCGGTTAATACGCAGTATTTT CASSPRIAVNTQYF
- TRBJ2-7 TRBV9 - TGTGCCAGCAGCCCCCGTTTACAGGGAGTACACGAGCAGTACTTC CASSPRLQGVHEQYF
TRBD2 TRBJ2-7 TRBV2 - TGTGCCAGCTGCCGGCTGGGGGGGTACGAGCAGTACTTC CASCRLGGYEQYF
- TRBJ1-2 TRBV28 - TGTGCCAGCAGGGATGCTGCTACCTATGGCTACACCTTC CASRDAATYGYTF
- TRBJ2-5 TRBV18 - TGTGCCAGCTCACTTAGACGCGAACAAGAGACCCAGTACTTC CASSLRREQETQYF
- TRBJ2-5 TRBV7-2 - TGTGCCAGCAGCTTAGAGCTAGTGGACGAGACCCAGTACTTC CASSLELVDETQYF
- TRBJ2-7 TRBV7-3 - TGTGCCAGCAGCTTAAGGGCGACACGAGACTACGAGCAGTACTTC CASSLRATRDYEQYF